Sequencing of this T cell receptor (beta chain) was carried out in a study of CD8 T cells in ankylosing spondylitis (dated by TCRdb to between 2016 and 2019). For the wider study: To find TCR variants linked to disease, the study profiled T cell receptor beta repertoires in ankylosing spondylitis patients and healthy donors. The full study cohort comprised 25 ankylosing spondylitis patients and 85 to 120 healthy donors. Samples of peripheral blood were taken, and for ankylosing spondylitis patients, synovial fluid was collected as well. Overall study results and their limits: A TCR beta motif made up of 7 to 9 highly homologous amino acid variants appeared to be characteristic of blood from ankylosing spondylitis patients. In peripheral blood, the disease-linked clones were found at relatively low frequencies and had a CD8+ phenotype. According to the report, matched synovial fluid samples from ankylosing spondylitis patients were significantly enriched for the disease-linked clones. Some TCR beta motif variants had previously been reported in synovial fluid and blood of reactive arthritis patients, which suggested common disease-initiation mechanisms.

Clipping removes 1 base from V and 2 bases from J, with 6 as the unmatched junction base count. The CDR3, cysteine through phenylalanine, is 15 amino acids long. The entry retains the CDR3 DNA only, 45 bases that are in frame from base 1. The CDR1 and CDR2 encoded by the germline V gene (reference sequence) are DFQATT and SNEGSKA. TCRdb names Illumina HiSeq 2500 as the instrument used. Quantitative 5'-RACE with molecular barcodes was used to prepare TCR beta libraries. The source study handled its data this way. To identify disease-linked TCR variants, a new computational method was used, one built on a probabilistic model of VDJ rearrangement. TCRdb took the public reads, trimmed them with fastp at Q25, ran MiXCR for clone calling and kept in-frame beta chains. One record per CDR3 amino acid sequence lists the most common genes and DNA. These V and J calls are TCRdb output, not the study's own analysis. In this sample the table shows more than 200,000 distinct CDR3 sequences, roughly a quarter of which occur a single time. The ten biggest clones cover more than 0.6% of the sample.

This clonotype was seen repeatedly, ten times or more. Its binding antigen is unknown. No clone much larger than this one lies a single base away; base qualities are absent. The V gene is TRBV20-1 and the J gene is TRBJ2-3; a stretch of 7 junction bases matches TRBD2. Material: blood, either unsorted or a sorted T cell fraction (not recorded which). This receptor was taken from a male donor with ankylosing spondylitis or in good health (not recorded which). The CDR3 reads CSARVGGTYTDTQYF. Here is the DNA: TGCAGTGCTAGAGTGGGGGGGACTTACACAGATACGCAGTATTTT.